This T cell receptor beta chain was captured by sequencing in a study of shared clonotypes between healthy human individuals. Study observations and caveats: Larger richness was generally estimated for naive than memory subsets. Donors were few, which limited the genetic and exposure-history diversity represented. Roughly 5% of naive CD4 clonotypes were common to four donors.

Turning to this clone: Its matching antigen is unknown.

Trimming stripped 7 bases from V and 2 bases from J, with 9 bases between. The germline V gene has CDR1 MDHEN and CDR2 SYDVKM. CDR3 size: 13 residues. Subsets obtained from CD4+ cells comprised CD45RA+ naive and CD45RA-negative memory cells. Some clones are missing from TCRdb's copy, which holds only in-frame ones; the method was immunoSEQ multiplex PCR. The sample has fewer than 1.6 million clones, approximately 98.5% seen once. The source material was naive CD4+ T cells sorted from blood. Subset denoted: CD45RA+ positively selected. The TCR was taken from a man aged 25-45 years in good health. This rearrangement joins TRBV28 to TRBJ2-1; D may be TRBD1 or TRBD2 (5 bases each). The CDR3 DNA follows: TGTGCCAGCACCGGGACGCCCTACAATGAGCAGTTCTTC. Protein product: CASTGTPYNEQFF.